The rows below give T cell receptor beta chains drawn from one sample of a study of blood T cells in healthy people across ages. TCRdb re-derived calls from the 5' RACE reads in MiXCR, one entry per CDR3 protein. The repertoire holds 1 million to 1.2 million distinct CDR3 sequences, 30% to 40% seen once, with around 13% in the top ten. Sequencing used blood. The source is a man between 18 and 35 years old in good health. The CDR3 runs from the conserved cysteine through the conserved F or W. D genes are given only for firm matches. A clone size is listed for some rows: how often the clone was seen (once, few, many), or a class if it is expanded.

V gene	clone size	D gene	J gene	CDR3 protein	CDR3 DNA
TRBV9	NA	NA	TRBJ2-5	CASSADRRPREETQYF	TGTGCCAGCAGCGCAGATAGGCGTCCCAGGGAAGAGACCCAGTACTTC
TRBV5-6	NA	NA	TRBJ1-1	CASSLFGYASENTEAFF	TGTGCCAGCAGCTTGTTTGGCTACGCTTCGGAGAACACTGAAGCTTTCTTT
TRBV20-1	once	NA	TRBJ2-7	CSASGGASYNEQYF	TGCAGTGCTAGCGGGGGTGCCTCCTACAATGAGCAGTACTTC
TRBV5-1	NA	NA	TRBJ2-3	CASSQQTGHGTDTQYF	TGCGCCAGCAGTCAACAAACAGGCCACGGGACAGATACGCAGTATTTT
TRBV3-1	few	TRBD2	TRBJ2-1	CATKLDGGASNEQFF	TGTGCCACCAAGCTAGACGGGGGGGCCTCCAATGAGCAGTTCTTC
TRBV11-2	many	NA	TRBJ2-1	CASSLAPNEQFF	TGTGCCAGCAGCTTAGCCCCCAATGAGCAGTTCTTC
TRBV10-3	NA	TRBD1	TRBJ1-3	CAISGGTGAGNTIYF	TGTGCCATCAGCGGGGGGACAGGGGCTGGAAACACCATATATTTT
TRBV9	few	NA	TRBJ2-5	CASSVDNRALGTQYF	TGTGCCAGCAGCGTAGATAACAGGGCCCTTGGGACCCAGTACTTC
TRBV7-9	NA	TRBD2	TRBJ2-7	CASSLGLVNEQYF	TGTGCCAGCAGCCTCGGACTAGTCAATGAGCAGTACTTC
TRBV7-2	few	NA	TRBJ2-1	CASSLARAGRYNEQFF	TGTGCCAGCAGCTTAGCGCGGGCGGGGAGGTACAATGAGCAGTTCTTC
TRBV19	NA	NA	TRBJ2-2	CASSTGSGELFF	TGTGCCAGTAGTACAGGGTCCGGGGAGCTGTTTTTT
TRBV28	few	TRBD1	TRBJ2-7	CASRGQSYYEQYF	TGTGCCAGCAGGGGACAGAGTTACTACGAGCAGTACTTC
TRBV4-2	NA	TRBD2	TRBJ2-5	CASSQDWAGVQETQYF	TGTGCCAGCAGCCAAGATTGGGCGGGAGTACAAGAGACCCAGTACTTC
TRBV5-1	NA	NA	TRBJ1-2	CASSAPYEDGYTF	TGCGCCAGCAGCGCGCCATACGAAGATGGCTACACCTTC
TRBV28	NA	NA	TRBJ1-4	CASSLFRGGEKLFF	TGTGCCAGCAGTTTGTTCAGGGGCGGTGAAAAACTGTTTTTT
TRBV7-2	few	NA	TRBJ1-1	CASSLEGDARTEAFF	TGTGCCAGCAGCTTAGAAGGGGATGCGAGGACTGAAGCTTTCTTT
TRBV20-1	once	TRBD1	TRBJ2-3	CGANNRGATDTQYF	TGCGGTGCAAACAACAGGGGGGCCACAGATACGCAGTATTTT
TRBV4-2	few	NA	TRBJ2-2	CASSSPGFRDTGELFF	TGTGCCAGCAGCTCACCAGGGTTTCGGGACACCGGGGAGCTGTTTTTT